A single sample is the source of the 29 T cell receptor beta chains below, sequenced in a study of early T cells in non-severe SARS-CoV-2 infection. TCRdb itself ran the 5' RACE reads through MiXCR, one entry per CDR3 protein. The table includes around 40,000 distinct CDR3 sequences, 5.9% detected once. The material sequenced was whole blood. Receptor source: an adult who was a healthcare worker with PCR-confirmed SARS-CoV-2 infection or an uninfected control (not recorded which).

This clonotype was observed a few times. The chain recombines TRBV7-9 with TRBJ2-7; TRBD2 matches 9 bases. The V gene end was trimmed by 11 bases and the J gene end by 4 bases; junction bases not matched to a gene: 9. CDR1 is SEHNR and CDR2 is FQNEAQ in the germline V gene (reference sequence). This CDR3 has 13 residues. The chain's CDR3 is CAVGLAGSYEQYF. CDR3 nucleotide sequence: TGTGCCGTGGGGCTAGCGGGGTCTTACGAGCAGTACTTC.

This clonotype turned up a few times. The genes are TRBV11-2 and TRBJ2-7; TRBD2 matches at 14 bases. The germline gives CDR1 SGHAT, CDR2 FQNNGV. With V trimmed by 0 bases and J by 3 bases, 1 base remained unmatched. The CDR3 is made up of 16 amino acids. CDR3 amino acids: CASSLEGTSGSYEQYF. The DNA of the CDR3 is TGTGCCAGCAGCTTAGAAGGGACTAGCGGGAGCTACGAGCAGTACTTC.

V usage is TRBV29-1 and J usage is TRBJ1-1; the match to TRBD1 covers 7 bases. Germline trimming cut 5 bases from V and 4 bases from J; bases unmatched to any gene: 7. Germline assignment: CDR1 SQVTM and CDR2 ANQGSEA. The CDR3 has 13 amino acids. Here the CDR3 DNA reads TGCAGCGTTAAGGGACAGTGGGGCACTGAAGCTTTCTTT. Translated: CSVKGQWGTEAFF.

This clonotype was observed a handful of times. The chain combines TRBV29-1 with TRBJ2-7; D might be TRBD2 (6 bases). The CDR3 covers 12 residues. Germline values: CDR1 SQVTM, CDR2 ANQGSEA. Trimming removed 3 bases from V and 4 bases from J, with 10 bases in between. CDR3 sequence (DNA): TGCAGCGTTGAGGGACTTGGGTACGAGCAGTACTTC. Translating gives CSVEGLGYEQYF.

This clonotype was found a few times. The CDR3 spells CASSQHRYEQYF. CDR3 nucleotides: TGTGCCAGCAGCCAACATCGATACGAGCAGTACTTC. This sequence joins TRBV3-2 and TRBJ2-7. TRBV3-2 is a pseudogene. This CDR3 has 12 amino acids.

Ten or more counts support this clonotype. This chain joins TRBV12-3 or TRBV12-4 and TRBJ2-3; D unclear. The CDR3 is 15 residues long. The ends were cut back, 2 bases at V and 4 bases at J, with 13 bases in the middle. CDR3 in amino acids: CASSLQATAADTQYF. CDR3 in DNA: TGTGCCAGCAGTTTACAGGCCACTGCAGCAGATACGCAGTATTTT.

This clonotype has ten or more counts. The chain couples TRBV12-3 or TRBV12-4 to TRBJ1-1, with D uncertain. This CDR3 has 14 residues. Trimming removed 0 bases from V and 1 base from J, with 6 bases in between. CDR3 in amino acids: CASSLARRNTEAFF. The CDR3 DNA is TGTGCCAGCAGTTTAGCGAGAAGGAACACTGAAGCTTTCTTT.

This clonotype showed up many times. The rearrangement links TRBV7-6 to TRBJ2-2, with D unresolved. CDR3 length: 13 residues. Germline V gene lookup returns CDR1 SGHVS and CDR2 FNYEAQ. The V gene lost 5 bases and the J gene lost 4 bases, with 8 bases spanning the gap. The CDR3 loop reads CASSLTITGELFF. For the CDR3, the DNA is TGTGCCAGCAGCCTGACAATCACCGGGGAGCTGTTTTTT.

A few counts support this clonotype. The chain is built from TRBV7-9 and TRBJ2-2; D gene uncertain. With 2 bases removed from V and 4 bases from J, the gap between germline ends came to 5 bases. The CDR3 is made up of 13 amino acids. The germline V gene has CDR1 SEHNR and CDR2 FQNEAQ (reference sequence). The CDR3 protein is CASSLSSTGELFF. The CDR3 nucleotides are TGTGCCAGCAGCTTATCCAGCACCGGGGAGCTGTTTTTT. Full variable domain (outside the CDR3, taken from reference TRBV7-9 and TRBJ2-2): DTGVSQNPRHKITKRGQNVTFRCDPISEHNRLYWYRQTLGQGPEFLTYFQNEAQLEKSRLLSDRFSAERPKGSFSTLEIQRTEQGDSAMYLCASSLSSTGELFFGEGSRLTVL.

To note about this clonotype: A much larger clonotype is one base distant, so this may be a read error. The CDR3 DNA reads TGCAGTGCTAGTGAACGGTCGTCCTACGAGCAGTACTTC. This gives the protein CSASERSSYEQYF. The V call is TRBV20-1, the J call TRBJ2-7; D call uncertain. Germline CDR1 is DFQATT and CDR2 is SNEGSKA (reference sequence). The CDR3 loop spans 13 amino acids. The V gene lost 3 bases and the J gene lost 1 base, with 10 bases spanning the gap.

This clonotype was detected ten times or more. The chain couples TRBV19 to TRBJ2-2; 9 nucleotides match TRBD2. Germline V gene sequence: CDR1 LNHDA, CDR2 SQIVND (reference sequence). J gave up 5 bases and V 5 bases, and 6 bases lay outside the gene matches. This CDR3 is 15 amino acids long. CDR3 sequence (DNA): TGTGCCAGTAGTCTAATAGCGGGAGAAACCGGGGAGCTGTTTTTT. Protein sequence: CASSLIAGETGELFF.

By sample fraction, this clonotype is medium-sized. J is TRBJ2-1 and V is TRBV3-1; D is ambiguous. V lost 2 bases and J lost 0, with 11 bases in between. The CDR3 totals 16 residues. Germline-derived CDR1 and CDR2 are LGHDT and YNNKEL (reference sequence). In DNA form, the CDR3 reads TGTGCCAGCAGCCAACAGTCTCCTCTCTCCTACAATGAGCAGTTCTTC. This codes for CASSQQSPLSYNEQFF.

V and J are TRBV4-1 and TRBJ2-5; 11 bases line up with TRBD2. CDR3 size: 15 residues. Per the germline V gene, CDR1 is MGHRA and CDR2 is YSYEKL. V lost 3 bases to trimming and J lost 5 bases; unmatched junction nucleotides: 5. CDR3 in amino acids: CASSQGLAAPETQYF. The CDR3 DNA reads TGCGCCAGCAGCCAGGGACTAGCGGCCCCCGAGACCCAGTACTTC.

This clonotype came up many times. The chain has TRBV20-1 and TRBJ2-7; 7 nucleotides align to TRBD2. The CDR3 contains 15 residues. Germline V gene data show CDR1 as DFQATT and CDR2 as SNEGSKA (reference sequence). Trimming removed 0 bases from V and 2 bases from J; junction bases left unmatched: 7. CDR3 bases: TGCAGTGCTAGAGATCAGCCTAGCGGTACCTACGAGCAGTACTTC. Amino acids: CSARDQPSGTYEQYF.

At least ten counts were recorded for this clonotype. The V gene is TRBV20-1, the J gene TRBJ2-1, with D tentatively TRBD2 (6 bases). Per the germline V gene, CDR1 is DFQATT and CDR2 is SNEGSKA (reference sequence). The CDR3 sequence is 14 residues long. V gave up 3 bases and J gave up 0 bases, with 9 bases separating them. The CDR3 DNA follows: TGCAGTGCTAGCGGGGGAATCTCCTACAATGAGCAGTTCTTC. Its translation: CSASGGISYNEQFF.

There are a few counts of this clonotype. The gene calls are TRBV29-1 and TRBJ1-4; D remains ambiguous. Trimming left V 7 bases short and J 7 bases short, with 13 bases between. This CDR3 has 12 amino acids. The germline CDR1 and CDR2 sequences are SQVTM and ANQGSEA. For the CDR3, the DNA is TGCAGCGCCGGGCAATCGGGTGAAAAACTGTTTTTT. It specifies CSAGQSGEKLFF. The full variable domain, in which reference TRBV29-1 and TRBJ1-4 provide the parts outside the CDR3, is SAVISQKPSRDICQRGTSLTIQCQVDSQVTMMFWYRQQPGQSLTLIATANQGSEATYESGFVIDKFPISRPNLTFSTLTVSNMSPEDSSIYLCSAGQSGEKLFFGSGTQLSVL.

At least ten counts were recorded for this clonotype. The CDR3 loop is CATSAPARNEQFF. CDR3 sequence (DNA): TGTGCCACCAGTGCCCCGGCCCGGAATGAGCAGTTCTTC. J is TRBJ2-1 and V is TRBV24-1; D is undetermined. Germline V gives CDR1 KGHDR, CDR2 SFDVKD. Between the trimmed V and J ends, which lost 5 bases and 7 bases, there was a span of 11 bases. This CDR3 is 13 amino acids long.

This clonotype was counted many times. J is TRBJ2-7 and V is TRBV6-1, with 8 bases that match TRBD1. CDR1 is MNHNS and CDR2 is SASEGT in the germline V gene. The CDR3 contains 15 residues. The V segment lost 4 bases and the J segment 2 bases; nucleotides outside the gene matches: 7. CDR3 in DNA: TGTGCCAGCAGTGTATGGGACAGGACTACCTACGAGCAGTACTTC. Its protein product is CASSVWDRTTYEQYF.

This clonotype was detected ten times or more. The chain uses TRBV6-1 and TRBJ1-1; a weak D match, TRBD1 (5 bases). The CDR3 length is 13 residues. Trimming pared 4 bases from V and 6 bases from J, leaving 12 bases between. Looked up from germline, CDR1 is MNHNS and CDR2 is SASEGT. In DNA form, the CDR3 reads TGTGCCAGCAGTGTCGACAGAATATCTGAAGCTTTCTTT. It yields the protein CASSVDRISEAFF.

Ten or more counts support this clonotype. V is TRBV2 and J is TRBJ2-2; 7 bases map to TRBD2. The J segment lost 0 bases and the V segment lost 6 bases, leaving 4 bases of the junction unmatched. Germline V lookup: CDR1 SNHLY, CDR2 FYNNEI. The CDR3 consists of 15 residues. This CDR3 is CASSPGLTNTGELFF. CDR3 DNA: TGTGCCAGCAGCCCGGGACTAACGAACACCGGGGAGCTGTTTTTT.

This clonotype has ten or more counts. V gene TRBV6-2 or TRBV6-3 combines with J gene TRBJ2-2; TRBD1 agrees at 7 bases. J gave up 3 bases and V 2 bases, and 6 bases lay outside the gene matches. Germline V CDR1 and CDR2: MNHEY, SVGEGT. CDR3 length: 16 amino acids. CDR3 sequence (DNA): TGTGCCAGCAGTTACATCCAGGGGGTGGACACCGGGGAGCTGTTTTTT. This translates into CASSYIQGVDTGELFF.

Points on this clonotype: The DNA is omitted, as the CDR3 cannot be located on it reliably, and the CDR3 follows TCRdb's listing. CDR3 residues: CASSSSATTQYF. The chain has TRBV28 and TRBJ2-3. Germline CDR1 is MDHEN and CDR2 is SYDVKM. The CDR3 is 12 residues long, counting both termini.

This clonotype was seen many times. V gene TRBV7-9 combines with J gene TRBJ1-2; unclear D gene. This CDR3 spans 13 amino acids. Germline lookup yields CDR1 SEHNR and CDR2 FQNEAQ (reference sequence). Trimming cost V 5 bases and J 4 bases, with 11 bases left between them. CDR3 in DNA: TGTGCCAGCAGCAGGACGGAGGTCTATGGCTACACCTTC. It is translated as CASSRTEVYGYTF.

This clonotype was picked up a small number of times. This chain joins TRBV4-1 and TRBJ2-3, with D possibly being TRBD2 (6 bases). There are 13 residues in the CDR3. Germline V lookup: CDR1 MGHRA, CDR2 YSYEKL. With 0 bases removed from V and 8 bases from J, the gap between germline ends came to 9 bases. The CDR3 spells CASSQEEEGTQYF. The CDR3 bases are TGCGCCAGCAGCCAAGAGGAGGAGGGTACGCAGTATTTT.

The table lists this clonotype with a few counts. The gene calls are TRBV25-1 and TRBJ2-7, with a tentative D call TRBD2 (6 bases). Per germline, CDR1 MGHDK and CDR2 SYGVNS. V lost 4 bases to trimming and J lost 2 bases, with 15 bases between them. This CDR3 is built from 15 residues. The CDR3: CASSVTRESPYEQYF. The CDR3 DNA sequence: TGTGCCAGCAGTGTAACGCGGGAATCCCCCTACGAGCAGTACTTC.

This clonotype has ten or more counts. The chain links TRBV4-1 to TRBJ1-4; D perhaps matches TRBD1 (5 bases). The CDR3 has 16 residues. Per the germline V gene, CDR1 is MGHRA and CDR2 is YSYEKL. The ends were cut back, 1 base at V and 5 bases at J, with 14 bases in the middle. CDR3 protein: CASSQGPSTANEKLFF. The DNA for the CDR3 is TGCGCCAGCAGCCAAGGGCCCTCGACAGCAAATGAAAAACTGTTTTTT.

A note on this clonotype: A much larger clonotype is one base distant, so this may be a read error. The CDR3 DNA reads TGTGCCAGCAGCCAAGGAGACAGGGGTTTCGGAGGCCACACCTTC. This encodes CASSQGDRGFGGHTF. The chain recombines TRBV3-1 with TRBJ1-2, with TRBD1 matching 8 bases. The CDR3 is 15 residues long. V was pared by 1 base and J by 12 bases, with 13 bases of the junction left unmatched. Germline V gives CDR1 LGHDT, CDR2 YNNKEL (reference sequence).

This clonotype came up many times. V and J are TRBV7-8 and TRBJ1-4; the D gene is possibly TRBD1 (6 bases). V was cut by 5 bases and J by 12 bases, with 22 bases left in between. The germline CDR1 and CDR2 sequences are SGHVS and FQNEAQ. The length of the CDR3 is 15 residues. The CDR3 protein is CASSTNGRAGEELFF. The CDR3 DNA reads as TGTGCCAGCAGCACCAATGGGAGGGCAGGGGAAGAACTGTTTTTT.

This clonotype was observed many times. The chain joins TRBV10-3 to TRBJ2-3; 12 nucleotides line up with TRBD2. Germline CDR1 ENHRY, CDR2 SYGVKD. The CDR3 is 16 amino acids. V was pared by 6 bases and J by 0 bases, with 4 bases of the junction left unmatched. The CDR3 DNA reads TGTGCCATCAGCACTGGACTAGCGGGGAGCACAGATACGCAGTATTTT. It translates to CAISTGLAGSTDTQYF.